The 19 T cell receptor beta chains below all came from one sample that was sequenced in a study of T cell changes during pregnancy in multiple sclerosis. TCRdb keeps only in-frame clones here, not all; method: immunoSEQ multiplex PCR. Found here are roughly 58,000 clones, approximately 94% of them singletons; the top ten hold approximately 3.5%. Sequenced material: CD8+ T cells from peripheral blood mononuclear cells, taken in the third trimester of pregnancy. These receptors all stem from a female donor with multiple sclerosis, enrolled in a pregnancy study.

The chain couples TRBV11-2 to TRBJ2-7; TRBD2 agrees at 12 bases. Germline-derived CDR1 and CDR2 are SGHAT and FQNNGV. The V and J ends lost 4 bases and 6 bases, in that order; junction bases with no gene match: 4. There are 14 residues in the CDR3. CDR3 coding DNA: TGTGCCAGCAGCTATGGACTAGCGGGAACCGAGCAGTACTTC. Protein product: CASSYGLAGTEQYF.

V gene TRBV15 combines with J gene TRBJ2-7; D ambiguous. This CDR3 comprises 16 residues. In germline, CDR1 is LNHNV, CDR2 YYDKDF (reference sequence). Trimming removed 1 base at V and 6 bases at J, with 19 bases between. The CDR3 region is CATSRVLYYPRSEQYF. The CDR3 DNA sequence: TGTGCCACCAGCAGAGTATTATACTATCCCCGGAGCGAGCAGTACTTC. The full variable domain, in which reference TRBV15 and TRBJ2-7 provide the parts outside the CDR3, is DAMVIQNPRYQVTQFGKPVTLSCSQTLNHNVMYWYQQKSSQAPKLLFHYYDKDFNNEADTPDNFQSRRPNTSFCFLDIRSPGLGDTAMYLCATSRVLYYPRSEQYFGPGTRLTVT.

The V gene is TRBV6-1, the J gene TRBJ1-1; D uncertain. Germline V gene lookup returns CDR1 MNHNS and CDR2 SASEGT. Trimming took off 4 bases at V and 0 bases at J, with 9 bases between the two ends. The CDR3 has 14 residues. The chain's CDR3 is CASSARRLNTEAFF. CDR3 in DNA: TGTGCCAGCAGTGCTAGAAGGCTGAACACTGAAGCTTTCTTT.

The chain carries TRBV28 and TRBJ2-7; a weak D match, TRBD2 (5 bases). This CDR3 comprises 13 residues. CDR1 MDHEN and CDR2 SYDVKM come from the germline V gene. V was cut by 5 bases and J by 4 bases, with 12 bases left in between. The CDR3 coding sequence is TGTGCCAGCAGTCCACTTAGCGCATACGAGCAGTACTTC. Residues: CASSPLSAYEQYF.

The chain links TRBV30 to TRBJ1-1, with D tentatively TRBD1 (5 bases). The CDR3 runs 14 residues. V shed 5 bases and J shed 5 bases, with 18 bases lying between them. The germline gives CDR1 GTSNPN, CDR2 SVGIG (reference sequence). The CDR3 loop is CAWVPVPKGTEAFF. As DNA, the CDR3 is TGTGCCTGGGTCCCGGTCCCCAAGGGGACTGAAGCTTTCTTT.

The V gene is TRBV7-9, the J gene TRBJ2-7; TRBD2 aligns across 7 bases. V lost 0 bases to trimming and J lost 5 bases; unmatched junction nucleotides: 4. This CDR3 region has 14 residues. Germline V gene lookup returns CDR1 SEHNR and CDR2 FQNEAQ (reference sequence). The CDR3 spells CASSLAGGPNEQYF. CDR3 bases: TGTGCCAGCAGCTTAGCGGGAGGGCCCAACGAGCAGTACTTC. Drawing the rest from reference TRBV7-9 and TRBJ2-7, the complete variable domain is DTGVSQNPRHKITKRGQNVTFRCDPISEHNRLYWYRQTLGQGPEFLTYFQNEAQLEKSRLLSDRFSAERPKGSFSTLEIQRTEQGDSAMYLCASSLAGGPNEQYFGPGTRLTVT.

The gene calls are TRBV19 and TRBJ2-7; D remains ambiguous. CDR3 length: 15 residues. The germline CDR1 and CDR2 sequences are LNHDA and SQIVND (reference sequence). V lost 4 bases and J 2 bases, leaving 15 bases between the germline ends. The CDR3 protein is CASSTLSGTAYEQYF. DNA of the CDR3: TGTGCCAGTAGTACCCTATCGGGTACCGCCTACGAGCAGTACTTC. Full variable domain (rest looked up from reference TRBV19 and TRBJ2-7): DGGITQSPKYLFRKEGQNVTLSCEQNLNHDAMYWYRQDPGQGLRLIYYSQIVNDFQKGDIAEGYSVSREKKESFPLTVTSAQKNPTAFYLCASSTLSGTAYEQYFGPGTRLTVT.

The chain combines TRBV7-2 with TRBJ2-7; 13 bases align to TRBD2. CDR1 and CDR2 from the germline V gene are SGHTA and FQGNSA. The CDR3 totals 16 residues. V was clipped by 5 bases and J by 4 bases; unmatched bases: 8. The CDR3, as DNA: TGTGCCAGCAGCGTTTCACTAGCGGGAGGGCGGTACGAGCAGTACTTC. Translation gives CASSVSLAGGRYEQYF.

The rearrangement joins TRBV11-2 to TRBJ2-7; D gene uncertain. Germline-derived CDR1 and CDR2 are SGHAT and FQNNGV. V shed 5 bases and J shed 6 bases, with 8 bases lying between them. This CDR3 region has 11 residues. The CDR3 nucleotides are TGTGCCAGCAGCGCCACATCCGAGCAGTACTTC. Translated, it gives CASSATSEQYF.

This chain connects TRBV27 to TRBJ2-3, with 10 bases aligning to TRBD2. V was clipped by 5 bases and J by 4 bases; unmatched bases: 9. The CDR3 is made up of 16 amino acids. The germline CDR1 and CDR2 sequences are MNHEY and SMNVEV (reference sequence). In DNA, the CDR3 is TGTGCCAGCAGTATGGATATAGCGGGAGGAGCAGATACGCAGTATTTT. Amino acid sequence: CASSMDIAGGADTQYF.

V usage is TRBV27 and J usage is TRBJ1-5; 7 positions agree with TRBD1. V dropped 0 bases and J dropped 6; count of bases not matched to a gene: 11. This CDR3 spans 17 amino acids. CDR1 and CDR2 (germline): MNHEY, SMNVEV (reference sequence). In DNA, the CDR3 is TGTGCCAGCAGTTTATCGGGGGGACAGCTAGCGGGTCAGCCCCAGCATTTT. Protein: CASSLSGGQLAGQPQHF.

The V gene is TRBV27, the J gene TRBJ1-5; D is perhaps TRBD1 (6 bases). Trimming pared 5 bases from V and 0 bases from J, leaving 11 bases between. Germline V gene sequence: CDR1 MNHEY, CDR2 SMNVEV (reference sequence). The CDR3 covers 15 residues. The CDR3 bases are TGTGCCAGCAGTGTACAGGGAGATAGCAATCAGCCCCAGCATTTT. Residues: CASSVQGDSNQPQHF.

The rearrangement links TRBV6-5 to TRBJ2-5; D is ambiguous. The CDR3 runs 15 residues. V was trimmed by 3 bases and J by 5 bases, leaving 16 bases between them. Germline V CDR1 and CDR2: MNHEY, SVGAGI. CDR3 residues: CASSYKGDDGETQYF. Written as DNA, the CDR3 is TGTGCCAGCAGTTATAAAGGAGACGACGGGGAGACCCAGTACTTC.

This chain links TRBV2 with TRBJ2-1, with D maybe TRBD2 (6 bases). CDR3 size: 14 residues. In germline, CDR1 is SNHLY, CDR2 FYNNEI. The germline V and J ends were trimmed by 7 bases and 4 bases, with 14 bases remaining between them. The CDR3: CASTVRDSYNEQFF. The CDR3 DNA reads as TGTGCCAGCACGGTCCGGGACTCATACAATGAGCAGTTCTTC.

The CDR3 here is CASSRLAGGPRETQYF. CDR3 DNA sequence: TGTGCCAGCAGCCGACTAGCGGGAGGGCCCCGTGAGACCCAGTACTTC. The V call is TRBV5-6, the J call TRBJ2-5; TRBD2 aligns across 14 bases. The CDR3 spans 16 residues. From germline, CDR1 is SGHDT and CDR2 YYEEEE. V gave up 4 bases and J gave up 5 bases; unmatched junction bases: 7. Together with reference TRBV5-6 and TRBJ2-5, the CDR3 gives the full variable domain: DAGVTQSPTHLIKTRGQQVTLRCSPKSGHDTVSWYQQALGQGPQFIFQYYEEEERQRGNFPDRFSGHQFPNYSSELNVNALLLGDSALYLCASSRLAGGPRETQYFGPGTRLLVL.

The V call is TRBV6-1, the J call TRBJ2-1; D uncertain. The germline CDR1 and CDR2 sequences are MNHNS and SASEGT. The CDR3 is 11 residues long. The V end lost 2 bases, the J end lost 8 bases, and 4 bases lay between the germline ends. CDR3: CASSEPDEQFF. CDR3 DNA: TGTGCCAGCAGTGAACCGGATGAGCAGTTCTTC.

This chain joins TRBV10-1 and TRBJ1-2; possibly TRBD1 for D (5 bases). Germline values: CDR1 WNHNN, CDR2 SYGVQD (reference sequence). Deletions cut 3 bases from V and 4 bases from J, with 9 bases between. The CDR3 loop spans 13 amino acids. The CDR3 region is CASSEDSPYGYTF. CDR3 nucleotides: TGCGCCAGCAGTGAAGACAGTCCCTATGGCTACACCTTC.

This CDR3 reads CASSRGTSGYEQYF. CDR3 in DNA: TGCGCCAGCAGCCGGGGGACTAGCGGATACGAGCAGTACTTC. The rearrangement joins TRBV4-1 to TRBJ2-7; TRBD2 matches at 11 bases. From germline, CDR1 is MGHRA and CDR2 YSYEKL. The CDR3 totals 14 residues. J gave up 4 bases and V 4 bases, and 3 bases lay outside the gene matches.

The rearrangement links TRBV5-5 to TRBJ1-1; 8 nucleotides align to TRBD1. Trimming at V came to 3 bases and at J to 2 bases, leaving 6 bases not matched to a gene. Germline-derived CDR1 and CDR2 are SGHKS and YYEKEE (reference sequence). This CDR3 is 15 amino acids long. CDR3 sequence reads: CASSSGQGDNTEAFF. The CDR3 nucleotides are TGTGCCAGCAGCTCAGGACAGGGTGACAACACTGAAGCTTTCTTT.